The source of this TCR beta chain is a study of graft-versus-host responses after intestinal transplantation. Study overall: Tacrolimus and steroids were given for 2 to 4 years to all recipients after anti-thymocyte globulin induction.

The CDR3 has 13 residues. V was cut by 6 bases and J by 9 bases, with 14 bases left in between. CDR1 and CDR2 from the germline V gene are MNHEY and SVGAGI. Libraries were prepared by immunoSEQ multiplex PCR; TCRdb keeps only in-frame clonotypes and omits some of them. The sample includes about 10,000 clones, roughly 95% of them seen just once. Post-transplant marrow was drawn from the posterior iliac crest or another site. Sequences were derived from bone marrow, sampled more than 500 days after intestinal transplantation. The source is a human patient who received an intestinal transplant, so some T cells may come from the graft donor. The V gene is TRBV6-5, the J gene TRBJ2-2; D unresolved. CDR3 DNA: TGTGCCAGCAGCCCGTATAACTCCCGGGAGCTGTTTTTT. The encoded protein is CASSPYNSRELFF.